This T cell receptor beta chain emerged from a study of T cell responses to AZD1222 COVID-19 vaccine. The CDR3 is made up of 17 amino acids. Germline V gene lookup returns CDR1 MNHEY and CDR2 SVGEGT. The V gene lost 0 bases and the J gene lost 3 bases, with 17 bases spanning the gap. Points on this clone: Its antigen is still unknown.

Generated by immunoSEQ multiplex PCR, the TCRdb table keeps only in-frame clones and is missing some. Found here are about 110,000 clones, about 81% of them singletons; the top ten hold 4% to 6%. General study findings and limits: Reports indicate that nearly half of spike-specific TCRs are directed at unmutated variant regions.

The TCR originated in an adult in good health. The gene calls are TRBV6-2 or TRBV6-3 and TRBJ1-1; TRBD1 might be the D (5 bases). This specimen was peripheral blood, taken on day 0 of AZD1222 vaccination. The CDR3 bases are TGTGCCAGCAGTTACTCGGCTCTAAGGGGAGGGGACACTGAAGCTTTCTTT. This encodes CASSYSALRGGDTEAFF.